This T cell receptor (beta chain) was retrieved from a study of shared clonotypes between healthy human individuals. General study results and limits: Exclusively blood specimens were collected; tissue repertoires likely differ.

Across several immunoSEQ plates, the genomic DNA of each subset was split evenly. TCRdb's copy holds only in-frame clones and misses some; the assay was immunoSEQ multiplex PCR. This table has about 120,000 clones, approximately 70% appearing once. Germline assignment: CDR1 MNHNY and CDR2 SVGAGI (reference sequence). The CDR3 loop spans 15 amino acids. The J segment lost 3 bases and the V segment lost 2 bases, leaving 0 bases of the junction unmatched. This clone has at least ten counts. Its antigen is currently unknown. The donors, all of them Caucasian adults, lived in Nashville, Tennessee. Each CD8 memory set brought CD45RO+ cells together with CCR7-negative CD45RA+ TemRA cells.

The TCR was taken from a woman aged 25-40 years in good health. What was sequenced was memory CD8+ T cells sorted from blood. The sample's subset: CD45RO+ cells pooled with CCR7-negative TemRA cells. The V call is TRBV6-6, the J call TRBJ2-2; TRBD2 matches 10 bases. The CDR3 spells CASSYGTSDTGELFF. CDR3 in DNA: TGTGCCAGCAGTTACGGGACTAGCGACACCGGGGAGCTGTTTTTT.